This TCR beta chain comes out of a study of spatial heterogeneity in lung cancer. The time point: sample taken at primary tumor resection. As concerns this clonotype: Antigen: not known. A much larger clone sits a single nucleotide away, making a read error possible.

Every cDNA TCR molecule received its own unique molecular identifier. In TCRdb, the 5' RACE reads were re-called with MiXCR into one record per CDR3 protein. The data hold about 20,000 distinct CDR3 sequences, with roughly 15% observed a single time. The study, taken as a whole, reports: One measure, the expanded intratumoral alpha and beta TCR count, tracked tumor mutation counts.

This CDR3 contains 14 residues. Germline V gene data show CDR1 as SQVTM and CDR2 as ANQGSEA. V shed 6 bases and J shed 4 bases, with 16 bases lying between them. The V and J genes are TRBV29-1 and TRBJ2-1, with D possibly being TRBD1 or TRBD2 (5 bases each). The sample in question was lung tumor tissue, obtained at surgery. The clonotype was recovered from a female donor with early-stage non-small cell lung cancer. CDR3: CSVPGKGNYNEQFF. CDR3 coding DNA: TGCAGCGTCCCGGGAAAGGGGAATTACAATGAGCAGTTCTTC.